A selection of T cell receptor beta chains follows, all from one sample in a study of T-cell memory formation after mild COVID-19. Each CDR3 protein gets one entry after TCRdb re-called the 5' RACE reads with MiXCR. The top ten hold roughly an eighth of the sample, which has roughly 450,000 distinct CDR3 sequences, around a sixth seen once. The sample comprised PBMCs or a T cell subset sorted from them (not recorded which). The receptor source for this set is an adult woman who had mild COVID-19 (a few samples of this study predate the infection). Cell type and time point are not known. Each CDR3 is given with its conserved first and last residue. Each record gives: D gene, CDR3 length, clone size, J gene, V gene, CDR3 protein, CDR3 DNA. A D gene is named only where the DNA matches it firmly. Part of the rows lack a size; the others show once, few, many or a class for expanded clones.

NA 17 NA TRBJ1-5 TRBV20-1 CSARDEGRAMGNQPQHF TGCAGTGCTAGAGATGAGGGTAGGGCTATGGGCAATCAGCCCCAGCATTTT
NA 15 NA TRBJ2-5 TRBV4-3 CASSQDRWFQETQYF TGCGCCAGCAGCCAAGATCGATGGTTCCAAGAGACCCAGTACTTC
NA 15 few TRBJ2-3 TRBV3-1 CASSPAGPRTDTQYF TGTGCCAGCAGCCCTGCCGGTCCTCGCACAGATACGCAGTATTTT
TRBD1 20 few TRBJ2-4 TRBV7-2 CASSLVSLSPGGNSKNIQYF TGTGCCAGCAGCTTAGTTTCGCTGAGCCCAGGGGGCAACTCCAAAAACATTCAGTACTTC
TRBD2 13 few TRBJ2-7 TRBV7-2 CASSSIAGYEQYF TGTGCCAGCAGCTCTATAGCGGGATACGAGCAGTACTTC
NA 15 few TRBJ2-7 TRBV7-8 CASSISRDTTYEQYF TGTGCCAGCAGCATATCCCGGGACACAACCTACGAGCAGTACTTC
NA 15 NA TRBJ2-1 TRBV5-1 CASSLKGEAYNEQFF TGCGCCAGCAGCTTGAAGGGGGAGGCCTACAATGAGCAGTTCTTC
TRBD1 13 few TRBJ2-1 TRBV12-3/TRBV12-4 CASSSTGGSEQFF TGTGCCAGCAGTTCTACAGGGGGGAGCGAGCAGTTCTTC
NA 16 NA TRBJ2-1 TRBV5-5 CASSLYGYAKVNEQFF TGTGCCAGCAGCTTGTATGGATATGCGAAAGTAAATGAGCAGTTCTTC
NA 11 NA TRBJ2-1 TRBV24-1 CATSVQDEQFF TGTGCCACCAGTGTCCAGGATGAGCAGTTCTTC
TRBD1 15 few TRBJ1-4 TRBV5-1 CASSSAGTGNEKLFF TGCGCCAGCAGCTCGGCCGGGACAGGGAATGAAAAACTGTTTTTT
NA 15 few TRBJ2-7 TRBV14 CASSQVARYSYEQYF TGTGCCAGCAGCCAAGTGGCTAGGTACTCCTACGAGCAGTACTTC
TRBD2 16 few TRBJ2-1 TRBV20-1 CSARGEGLLMYNEQFF TGCAGTGCTAGAGGGGAGGGACTACTTATGTACAATGAGCAGTTCTTC
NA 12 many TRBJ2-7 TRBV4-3 CASSQDGYEQYF TGCGCCAGCAGCCAAGATGGGTACGAGCAGTACTTC
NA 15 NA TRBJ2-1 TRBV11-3 CASRPSGTLRDEQFF TGTGCCAGCAGACCGTCCGGGACACTCCGGGATGAGCAGTTCTTC
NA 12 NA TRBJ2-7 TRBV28 CASSSIGVEQYF TGTGCCAGCAGTTCCATTGGGGTCGAGCAGTACTTC
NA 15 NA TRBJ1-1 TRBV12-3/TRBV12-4 CASRPSGTRDTEAFF TGTGCCAGCAGGCCAAGCGGGACTCGGGACACTGAAGCTTTCTTT
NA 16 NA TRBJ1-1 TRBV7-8 CASSFSWERGATEAFF TGTGCCAGCAGCTTTAGTTGGGAGCGGGGGGCCACTGAAGCTTTCTTT
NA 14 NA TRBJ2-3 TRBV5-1 CASSLGENTDTQYF TGCGCCAGCAGCTTGGGAGAGAACACAGATACGCAGTATTTT
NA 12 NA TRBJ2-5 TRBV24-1 CATSDIGKTQYF TGTGCCACCAGTGATATTGGAAAGACCCAGTACTTC
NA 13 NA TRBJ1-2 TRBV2 CASSGRQIYGYTF TGTGCCAGCAGTGGTCGACAGATCTATGGCTACACCTTC
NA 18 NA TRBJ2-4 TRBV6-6 CASSYSKEGDQVKNIQYF TGTGCCAGCAGTTACTCGAAGGAAGGCGACCAGGTCAAAAACATTCAGTACTTC
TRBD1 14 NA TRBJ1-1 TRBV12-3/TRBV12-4 CASSLGTGVTEAFF TGTGCCAGCAGTTTGGGGACAGGGGTCACTGAAGCTTTCTTT
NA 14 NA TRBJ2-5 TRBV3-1 CASSQGFQQETQYF TGTGCCAGCAGCCAGGGTTTTCAACAAGAGACCCAGTACTTC
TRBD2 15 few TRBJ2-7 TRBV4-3 CASSQDRTSMGEQYF TGCGCCAGCAGCCAAGATAGGACTAGTATGGGCGAGCAGTACTTC
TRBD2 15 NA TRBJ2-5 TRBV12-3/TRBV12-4 CASSLGGGAQETQYF TGTGCCAGCAGTTTAGGGGGGGGAGCGCAAGAGACCCAGTACTTC
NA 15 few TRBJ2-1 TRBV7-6 CASSRPGLQNPEQFF TGTGCCAGCAGTCGTCCGGGACTCCAGAACCCCGAGCAGTTCTTC
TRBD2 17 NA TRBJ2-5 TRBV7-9 CASSSDGGGRAGETQYF TGTGCCAGCAGCTCCGACGGAGGCGGGAGGGCCGGGGAGACCCAGTACTTC
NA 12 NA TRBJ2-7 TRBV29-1 CSVGHRTYEQYF TGCAGCGTGGGACACCGTACCTACGAGCAGTACTTC
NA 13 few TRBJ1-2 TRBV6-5 CASTSGTPYGYTF TGTGCCAGCACCTCCGGGACGCCCTATGGCTACACCTTC
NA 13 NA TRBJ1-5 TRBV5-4 CASSLGENQPQHF TGTGCCAGCAGCTTAGGTGAGAATCAGCCCCAGCATTTT